These T cell receptor beta chains were read from a single sample in a study of shared clonotypes between healthy human individuals. Method: immunoSEQ multiplex PCR; TCRdb's copy keeps in-frame clones and lacks some. There are some 1,900,000 clones in the sample; roughly 94% occur only once, and around 1% lies in the top ten. Sequencing was carried out using naive CD8+ T cells sorted from blood. Every receptor here comes from a man younger than 30 in good health. Each CDR3 is given with its conserved first and last residue. D genes are given only for firm matches. Where a row states a size, it is once, few, many or the class of an expanded clone; other rows omit it.

CASSEGVYEAFF,TGTGCCAGCAGTGAAGGGGTCTATGAAGCTTTCTTT,-,TRBV25-1,12,TRBJ1-1,once
CASSCELCAEAFF,TGTGCCAGCAGCTGCGAGCTTTGCGCTGAAGCTTTCTTT,-,TRBV7-9,13,TRBJ1-1,-
CASSPVGTYEESTNEKLFF,TGTGCCAGCTCGCCTGTAGGGACTTACGAGGAATCAACTAATGAAAAACTGTTTTTT,-,TRBV18,19,TRBJ1-4,-
CASSLSGGNTEAFF,TGTGCCAGCAGCTTGAGTGGGGGGAACACTGAAGCTTTCTTT,-,TRBV5-6,14,TRBJ1-1,-
CAWRRDGEAFF,TGTGCCTGGAGGCGGGACGGTGAAGCTTTCTTT,-,TRBV30,11,TRBJ1-1,few
CASSLLGSGGELFF,TGTGCCAGCAGCTTATTGGGTTCCGGCGGGGAGCTGTTTTTT,-,TRBV7-3,14,TRBJ2-2,-
CASSGHRGGYEQYF,TGTGCCAGCAGCGGGCACAGGGGAGGATACGAGCAGTACTTC,-,TRBV7-9,14,TRBJ2-7,-
CASSLGGEAFF,TGTGCCAGCAGCTTAGGTGGCGAAGCTTTCTTT,-,TRBV7-9,11,TRBJ1-1,once
CASMGGYGASYNEQFF,TGTGCCAGCATGGGCGGGTACGGGGCTTCCTACAATGAGCAGTTCTTC,-,TRBV2,16,TRBJ2-1,-
CASSYSGGIETQYF,TGTGCCAGCAGTTATTCTGGAGGGATCGAGACCCAGTACTTC,-,TRBV6-9,14,TRBJ2-5,-
CASSQRTSVSTDTQYF,TGCGCCAGCAGCCAGAGGACTAGCGTTAGCACAGATACGCAGTATTTT,TRBD2,TRBV4-1,16,TRBJ2-3,-
CASSSLAGSSYEQYF,TGCGCCAGCAGCTCACTAGCGGGGAGCTCCTACGAGCAGTACTTC,TRBD2,TRBV4-1,15,TRBJ2-7,-